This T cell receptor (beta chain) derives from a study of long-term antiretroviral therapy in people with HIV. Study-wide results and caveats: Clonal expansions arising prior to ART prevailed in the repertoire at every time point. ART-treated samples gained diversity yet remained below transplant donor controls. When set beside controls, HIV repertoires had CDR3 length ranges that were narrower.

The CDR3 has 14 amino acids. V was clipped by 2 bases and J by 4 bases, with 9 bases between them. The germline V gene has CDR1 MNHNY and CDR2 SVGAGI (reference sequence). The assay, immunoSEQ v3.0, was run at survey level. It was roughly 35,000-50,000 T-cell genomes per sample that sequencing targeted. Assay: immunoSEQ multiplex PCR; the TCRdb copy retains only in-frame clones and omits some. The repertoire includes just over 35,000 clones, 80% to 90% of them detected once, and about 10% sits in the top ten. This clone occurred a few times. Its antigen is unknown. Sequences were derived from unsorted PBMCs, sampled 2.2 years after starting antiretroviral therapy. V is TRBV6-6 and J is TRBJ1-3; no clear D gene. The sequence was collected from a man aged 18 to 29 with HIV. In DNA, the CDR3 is TGTGCCAGCAGTTACGGGGAAGAGGGAAACACCATATATTTT. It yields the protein CASSYGEEGNTIYF.